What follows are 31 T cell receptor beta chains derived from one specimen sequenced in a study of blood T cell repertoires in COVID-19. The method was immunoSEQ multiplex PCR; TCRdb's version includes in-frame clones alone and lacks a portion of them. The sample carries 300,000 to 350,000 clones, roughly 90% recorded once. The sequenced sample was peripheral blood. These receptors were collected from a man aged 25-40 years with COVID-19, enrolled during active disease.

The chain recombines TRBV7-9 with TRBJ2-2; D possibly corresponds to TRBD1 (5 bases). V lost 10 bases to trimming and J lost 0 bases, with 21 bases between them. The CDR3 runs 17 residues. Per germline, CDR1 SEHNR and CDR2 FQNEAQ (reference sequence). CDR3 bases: TGTGCCACCCCCACGACAGAGACAAAATCGAACACCGGGGAGCTGTTTTTT. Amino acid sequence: CATPTTETKSNTGELFF.

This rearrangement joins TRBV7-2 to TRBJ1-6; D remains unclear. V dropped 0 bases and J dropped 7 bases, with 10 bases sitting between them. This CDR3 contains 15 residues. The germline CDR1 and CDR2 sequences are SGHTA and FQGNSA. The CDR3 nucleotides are TGTGCCAGCAGCTTAGCTCTCACAGCAAATTCACCCCTCCACTTT. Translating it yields CASSLALTANSPLHF.

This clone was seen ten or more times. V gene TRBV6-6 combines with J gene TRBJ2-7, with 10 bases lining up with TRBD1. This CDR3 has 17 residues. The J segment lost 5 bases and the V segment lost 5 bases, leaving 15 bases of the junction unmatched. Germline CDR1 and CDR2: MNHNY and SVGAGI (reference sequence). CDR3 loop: CASSPEFPGTGAHEQYF. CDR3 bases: TGTGCCAGCAGTCCCGAATTTCCCGGGACAGGGGCTCACGAGCAGTACTTC.

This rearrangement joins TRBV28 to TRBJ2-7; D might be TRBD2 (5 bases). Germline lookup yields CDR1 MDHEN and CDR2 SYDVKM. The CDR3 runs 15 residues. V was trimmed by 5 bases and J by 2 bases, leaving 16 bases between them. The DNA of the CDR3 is TGTGCCAGCAGTCCCCCGATGTCTAGCCCCTACGAGCAGTACTTC. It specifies CASSPPMSSPYEQYF.

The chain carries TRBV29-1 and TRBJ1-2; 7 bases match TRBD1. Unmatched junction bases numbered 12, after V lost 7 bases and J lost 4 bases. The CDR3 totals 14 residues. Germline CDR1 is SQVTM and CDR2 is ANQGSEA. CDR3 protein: CSANRGGFGYGYTF. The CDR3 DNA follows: TGCAGCGCAAACAGGGGCGGCTTCGGCTATGGCTACACCTTC.

This chain's CDR3 is CASSTTVYNSPLHF. The CDR3 nucleotides are TGTGCCAGCAGCACGACAGTTTATAATTCACCCCTCCACTTT. V gene TRBV5-6 combines with J gene TRBJ1-6; tentative D call: TRBD1 (5 bases). The ends were cut back, 4 bases at V and 4 bases at J, with 9 bases in the middle. Germline V lookup: CDR1 SGHDT, CDR2 YYEEEE. The CDR3 loop spans 14 amino acids.

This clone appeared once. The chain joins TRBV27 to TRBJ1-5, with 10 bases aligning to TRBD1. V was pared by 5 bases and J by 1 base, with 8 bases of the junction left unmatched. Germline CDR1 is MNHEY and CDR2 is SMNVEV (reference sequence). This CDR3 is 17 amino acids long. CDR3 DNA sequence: TGTGCCAGCAGTCCCACGACAGGGGGCAGAAGCAATCAGCCCCAGCATTTT. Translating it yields CASSPTTGGRSNQPQHF.

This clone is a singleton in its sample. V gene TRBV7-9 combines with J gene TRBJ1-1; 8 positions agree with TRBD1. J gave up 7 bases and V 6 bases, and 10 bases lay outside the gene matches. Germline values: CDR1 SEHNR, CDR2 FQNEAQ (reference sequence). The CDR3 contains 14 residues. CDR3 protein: CASSTQGALGEAFF. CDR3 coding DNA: TGTGCCAGCAGTACCCAGGGGGCTTTAGGTGAAGCTTTCTTT.

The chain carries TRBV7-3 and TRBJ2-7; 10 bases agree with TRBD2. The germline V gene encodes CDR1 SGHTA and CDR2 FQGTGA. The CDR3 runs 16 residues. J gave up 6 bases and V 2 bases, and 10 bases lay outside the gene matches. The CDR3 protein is CASSLYSLAGVSEQYF. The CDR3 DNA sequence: TGTGCCAGCAGCTTATATAGTCTAGCGGGAGTCAGCGAGCAGTACTTC.

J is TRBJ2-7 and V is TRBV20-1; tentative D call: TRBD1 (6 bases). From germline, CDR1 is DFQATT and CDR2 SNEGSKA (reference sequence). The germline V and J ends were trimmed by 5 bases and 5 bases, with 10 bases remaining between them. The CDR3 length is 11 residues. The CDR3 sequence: CSAVDRNEQYF. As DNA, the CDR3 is TGCAGTGCTGTAGACAGGAACGAGCAGTACTTC.

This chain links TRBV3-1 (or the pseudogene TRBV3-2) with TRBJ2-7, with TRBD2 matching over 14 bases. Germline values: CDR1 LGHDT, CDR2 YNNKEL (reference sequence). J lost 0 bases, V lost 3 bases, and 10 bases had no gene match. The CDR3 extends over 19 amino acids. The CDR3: CASSQWRTSGRISSYEQYF. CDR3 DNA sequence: TGTGCCAGCAGCCAGTGGAGGACTAGCGGGAGGATTTCCTCCTACGAGCAGTACTTC.

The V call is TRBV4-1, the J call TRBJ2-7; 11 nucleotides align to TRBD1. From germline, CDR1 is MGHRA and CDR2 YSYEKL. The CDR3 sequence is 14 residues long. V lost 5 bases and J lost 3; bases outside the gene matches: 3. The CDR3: CASSSGQGVYEQYF. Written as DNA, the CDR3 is TGCGCCAGCAGCTCGGGACAGGGGGTCTACGAGCAGTACTTC.

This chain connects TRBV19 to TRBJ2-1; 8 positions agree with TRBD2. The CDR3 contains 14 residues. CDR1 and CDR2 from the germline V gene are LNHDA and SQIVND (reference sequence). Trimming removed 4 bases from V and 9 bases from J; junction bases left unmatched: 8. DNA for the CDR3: TGTGCCAGTAGTAAGGGACTAGGGGGGGTTGAGCAGTTCTTC. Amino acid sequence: CASSKGLGGVEQFF.

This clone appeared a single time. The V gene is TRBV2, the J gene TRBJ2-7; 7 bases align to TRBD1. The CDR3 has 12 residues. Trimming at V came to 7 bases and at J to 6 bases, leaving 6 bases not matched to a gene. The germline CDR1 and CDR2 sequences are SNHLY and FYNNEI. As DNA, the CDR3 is TGTGCCAGCAAATACAGGGGCGGCGAGCAGTACTTC. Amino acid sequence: CASKYRGGEQYF. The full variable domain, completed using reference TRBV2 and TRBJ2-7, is EPEVTQTPSHQVTQMGQEVILRCVPISNHLYFYWYRQILGQKVEFLVSFYNNEISEKSEIFDDQFSVERPDGSNFTLKIRSTKLEDSAMYFCASKYRGGEQYFGPGTRLTVT.

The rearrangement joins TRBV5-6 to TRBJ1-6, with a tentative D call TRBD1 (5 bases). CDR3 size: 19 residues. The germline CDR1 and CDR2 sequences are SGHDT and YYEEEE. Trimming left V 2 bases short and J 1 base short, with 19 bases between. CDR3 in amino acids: CASSLGSGGRRSYNSPLHF. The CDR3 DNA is TGTGCCAGCAGCTTAGGGTCCGGGGGGAGAAGATCCTATAATTCACCCCTCCACTTT.

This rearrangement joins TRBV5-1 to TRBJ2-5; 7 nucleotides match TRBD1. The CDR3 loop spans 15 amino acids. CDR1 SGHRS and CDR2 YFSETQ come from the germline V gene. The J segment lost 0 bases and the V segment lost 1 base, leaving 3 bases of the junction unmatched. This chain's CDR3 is CASSLQGTDQETQYF. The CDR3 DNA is TGCGCCAGCAGCTTGCAGGGGACAGACCAAGAGACCCAGTACTTC.

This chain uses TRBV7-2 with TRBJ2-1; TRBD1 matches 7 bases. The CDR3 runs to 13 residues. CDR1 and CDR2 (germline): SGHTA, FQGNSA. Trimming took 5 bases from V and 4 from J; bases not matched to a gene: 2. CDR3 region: CASSPQGYNEQFF. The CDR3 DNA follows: TGTGCCAGCAGCCCACAGGGGTACAATGAGCAGTTCTTC.

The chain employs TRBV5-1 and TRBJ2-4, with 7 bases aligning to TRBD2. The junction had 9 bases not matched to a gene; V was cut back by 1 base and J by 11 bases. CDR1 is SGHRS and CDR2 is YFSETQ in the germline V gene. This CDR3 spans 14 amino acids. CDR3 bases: TGCGCCAGCAGCTTGTCTGGGCCTAGCGGACTTCAGTACTTC. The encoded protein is CASSLSGPSGLQYF.

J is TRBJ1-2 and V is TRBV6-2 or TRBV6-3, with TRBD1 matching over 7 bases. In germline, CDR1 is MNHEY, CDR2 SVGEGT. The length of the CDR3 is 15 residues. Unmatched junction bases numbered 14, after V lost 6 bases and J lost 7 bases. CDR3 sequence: CASSRPTGRQVGYTF. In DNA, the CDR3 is TGTGCCAGCAGCCGCCCGACAGGGAGGCAGGTTGGCTACACCTTC.

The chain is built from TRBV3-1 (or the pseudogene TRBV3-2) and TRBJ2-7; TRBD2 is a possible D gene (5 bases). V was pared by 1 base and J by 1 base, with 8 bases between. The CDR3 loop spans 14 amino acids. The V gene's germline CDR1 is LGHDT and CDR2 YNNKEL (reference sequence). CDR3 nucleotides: TGTGCCAGCAGCCAAGGACGGACTTCCTACGAGCAGTACTTC. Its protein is CASSQGRTSYEQYF.

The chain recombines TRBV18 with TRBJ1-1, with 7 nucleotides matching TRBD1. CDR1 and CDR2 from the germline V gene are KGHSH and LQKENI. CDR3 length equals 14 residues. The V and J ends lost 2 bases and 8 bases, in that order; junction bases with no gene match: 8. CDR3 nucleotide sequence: TGTGCCAGCTCACCATCTTCTGGGACAGTAGAAGCTTTCTTT. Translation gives CASSPSSGTVEAFF.

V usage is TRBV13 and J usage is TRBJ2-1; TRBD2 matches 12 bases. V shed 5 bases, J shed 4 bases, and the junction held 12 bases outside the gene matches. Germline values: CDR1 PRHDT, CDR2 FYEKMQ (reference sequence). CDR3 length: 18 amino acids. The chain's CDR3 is CASSLLAGGAFVYNEQFF. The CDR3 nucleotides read TGTGCCAGCAGCCTCCTAGCGGGAGGGGCGTTCGTGTACAATGAGCAGTTCTTC.

The CDR3 DNA sequence: TGTGCCAGCAGTTCCTTATCAGGGGCTGAGCAGTTCTTC. This sequence encodes CASSSLSGAEQFF. The chain is built from TRBV7-2 and TRBJ2-1, with TRBD1 as a possible D gene (6 bases). In germline, CDR1 is SGHTA, CDR2 FQGNSA. V was clipped by 6 bases and J by 9 bases, with 15 bases between them. The CDR3 spans 13 residues.

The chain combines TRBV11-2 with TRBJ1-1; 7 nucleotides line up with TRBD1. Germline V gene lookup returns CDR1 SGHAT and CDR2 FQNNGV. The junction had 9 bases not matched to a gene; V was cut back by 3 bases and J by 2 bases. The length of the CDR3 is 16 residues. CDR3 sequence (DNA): TGTGCCAGCAGCTTTTCGGTCGGGACAGCAAACACTGAAGCTTTCTTT. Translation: CASSFSVGTANTEAFF. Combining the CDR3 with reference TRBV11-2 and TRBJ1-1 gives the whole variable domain EAGVAQSPRYKIIEKRQSVAFWCNPISGHATLYWYQQILGQGPKLLIQFQNNGVVDDSQLPKDRFSAERLKGVDSTLKIQPAKLEDSAVYLCASSFSVGTANTEAFFGQGTRLTVV.

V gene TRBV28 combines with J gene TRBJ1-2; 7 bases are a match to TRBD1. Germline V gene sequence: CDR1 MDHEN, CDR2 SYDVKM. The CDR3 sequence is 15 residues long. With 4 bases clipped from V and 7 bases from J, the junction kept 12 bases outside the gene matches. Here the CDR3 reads CASSSRDSRGGGYTF. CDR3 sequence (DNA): TGTGCCAGCAGTTCCCGGGACAGTCGGGGAGGTGGCTACACCTTC.

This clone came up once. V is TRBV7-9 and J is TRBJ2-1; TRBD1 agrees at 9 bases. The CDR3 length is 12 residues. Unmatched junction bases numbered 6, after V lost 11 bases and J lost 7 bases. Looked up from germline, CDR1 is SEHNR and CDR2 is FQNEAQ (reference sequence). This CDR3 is CALQGAENEQFF. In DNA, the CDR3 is TGTGCCTTACAGGGGGCCGAGAATGAGCAGTTCTTC. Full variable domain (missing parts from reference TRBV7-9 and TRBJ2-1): DTGVSQNPRHKITKRGQNVTFRCDPISEHNRLYWYRQTLGQGPEFLTYFQNEAQLEKSRLLSDRFSAERPKGSFSTLEIQRTEQGDSAMYLCALQGAENEQFFGPGTRLTVL.

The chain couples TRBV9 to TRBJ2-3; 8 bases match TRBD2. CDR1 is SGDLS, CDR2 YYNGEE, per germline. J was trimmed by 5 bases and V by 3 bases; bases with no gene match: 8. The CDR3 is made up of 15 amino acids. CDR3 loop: CASSGPGLVGDTQYF. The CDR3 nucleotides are TGTGCCAGCAGCGGTCCGGGACTAGTTGGAGATACGCAGTATTTT. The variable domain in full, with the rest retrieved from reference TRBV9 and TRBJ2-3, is DSGVTQTPKHLITATGQRVTLRCSPRSGDLSVYWYQQSLDQGLQFLIQYYNGEERAKGNILERFSAQQFPDLHSELNLSSLELGDSALYFCASSGPGLVGDTQYFGPGTRLTVL.

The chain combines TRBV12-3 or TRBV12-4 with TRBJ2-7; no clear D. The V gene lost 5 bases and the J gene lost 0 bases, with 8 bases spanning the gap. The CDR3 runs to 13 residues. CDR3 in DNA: TGTGCCAGCAGTCCCGAGAGCTCCTACGAGCAGTACTTC. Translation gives CASSPESSYEQYF.

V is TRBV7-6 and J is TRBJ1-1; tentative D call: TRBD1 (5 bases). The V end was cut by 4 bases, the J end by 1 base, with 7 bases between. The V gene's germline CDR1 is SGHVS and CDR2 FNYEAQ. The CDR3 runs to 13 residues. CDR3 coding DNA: TGTGCCAGCAGCTCCCAGGGGAACACTGAAGCTTTCTTT. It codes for CASSSQGNTEAFF.

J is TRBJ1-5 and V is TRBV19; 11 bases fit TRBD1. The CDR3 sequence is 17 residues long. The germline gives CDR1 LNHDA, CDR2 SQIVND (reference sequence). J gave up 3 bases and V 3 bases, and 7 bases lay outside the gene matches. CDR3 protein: CASSMGTGGINNQPQHF. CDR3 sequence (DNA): TGTGCCAGTAGTATGGGGACAGGGGGAATAAACAATCAGCCCCAGCATTTT.

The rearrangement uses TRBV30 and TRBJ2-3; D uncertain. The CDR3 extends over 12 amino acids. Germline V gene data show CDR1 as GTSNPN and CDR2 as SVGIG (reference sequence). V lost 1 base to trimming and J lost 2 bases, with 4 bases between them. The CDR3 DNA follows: TGTGCCTGGAGTGCTTACACAGATACGCAGTATTTT. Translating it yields CAWSAYTDTQYF.